This T cell receptor beta chain was sequenced during a study of early T cells in non-severe SARS-CoV-2 infection. CDR3 size: 13 residues. Germline CDR1 is SNHLY and CDR2 is FYNNEI. V was cut by 7 bases and J by 7 bases, with 14 bases left in between. TCRdb re-called the 5' RACE reads through MiXCR, storing one row per CDR3 protein. The sample contains 50,000 to 70,000 distinct CDR3 sequences, roughly an eighth of which appear only once. This rearrangement joins TRBV2 to TRBJ1-5; D gene ambiguous. Sequenced: whole blood. The origin of this receptor is an adult who was a healthcare worker with PCR-confirmed SARS-CoV-2 infection or an uninfected control (not recorded which). In nucleotides, the CDR3 is TGTGCCAGCAAGGAAGTGGGGTACCAGCCCCAGCATTTT. Protein product: CASKEVGYQPQHF.